Sequencing of this T cell receptor (beta chain) was carried out in a study of blood T cell repertoires in COVID-19. Whole-study context: The study drew acute and convalescent COVID-19 samples from the United States, Italy and Spain. Sample material is recorded as cDNA or gDNA derived from T cells, B-cell-depleted T cells, or PBMCs.

Original processing notes: Cell counts per sample came from amplifying reference gene primers. The method was immunoSEQ multiplex PCR; TCRdb's version includes in-frame clones alone and lacks a portion of them. V and J calls and clone size follow that table, whereas D and trimming were derived from the DNA. The sample has about 110,000 clones; 75% to 90% are singletons. The CDR3 has 14 residues. Germline loops: CDR1 SGHAT, CDR2 FQNNGV. With V trimmed by 5 bases and J by 4 bases, 7 bases remained unmatched. The chain has TRBV11-2 and TRBJ1-2; TRBD1 aligns across 7 bases. The clonotype was recovered from a human donor in a cohort sampled during active COVID-19. The specimen was peripheral blood. The CDR3 DNA follows: TGTGCCAGCAGCCCGGGACAGACCCTCTATGGCTACACCTTC. Protein: CASSPGQTLYGYTF.